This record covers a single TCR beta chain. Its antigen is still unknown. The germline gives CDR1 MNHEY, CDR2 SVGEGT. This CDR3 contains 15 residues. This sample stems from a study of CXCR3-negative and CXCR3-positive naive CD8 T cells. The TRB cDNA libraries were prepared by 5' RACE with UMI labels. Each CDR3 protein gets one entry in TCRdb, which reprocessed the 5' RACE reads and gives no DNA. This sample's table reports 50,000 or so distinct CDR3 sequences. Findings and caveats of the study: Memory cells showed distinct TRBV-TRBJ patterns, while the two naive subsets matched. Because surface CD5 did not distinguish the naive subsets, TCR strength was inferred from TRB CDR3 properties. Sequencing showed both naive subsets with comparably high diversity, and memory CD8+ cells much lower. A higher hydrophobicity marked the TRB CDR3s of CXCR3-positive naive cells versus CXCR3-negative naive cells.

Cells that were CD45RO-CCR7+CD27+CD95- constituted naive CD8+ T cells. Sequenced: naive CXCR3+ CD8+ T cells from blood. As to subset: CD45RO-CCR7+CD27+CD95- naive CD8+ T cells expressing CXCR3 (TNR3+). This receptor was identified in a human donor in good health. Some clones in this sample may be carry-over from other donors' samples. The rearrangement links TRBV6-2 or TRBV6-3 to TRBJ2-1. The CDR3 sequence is CASSYARGSYNEQFF.